These 8 T cell receptor beta chains originate from one sample sequenced in a study of response to subunit inactivated influenza vaccine. Each CDR3 protein gets one entry after TCRdb re-called the RT-PCR reads with MiXCR. The repertoire holds 650,000 or so distinct CDR3 sequences, with 14% as singletons. The specimen comprised PBMCs from blood, sampled roughly 2 weeks before vaccination. The receptors come from a man between 45 and 60 years old who received an inactivated influenza vaccine.

This clonotype was counted between two and nine times. The rearrangement uses TRBV29-1 and TRBJ1-1; D uncertain. Trimming pared 1 base from V and 6 bases from J, leaving 9 bases between. The CDR3 length is 12 residues. Germline V gene lookup returns CDR1 SQVTM and CDR2 ANQGSEA. The CDR3 here is CSVEGYGAEAFF. The CDR3 DNA follows: TGCAGCGTTGAAGGGTATGGGGCTGAAGCTTTCTTT.

This clonotype was observed a handful of times. The chain carries TRBV4-2 and TRBJ1-1; 9 nucleotides match TRBD1. CDR1 and CDR2 (germline): LGHNA, YNFKEQ. The CDR3 spans 20 residues. Trimming at V came to 0 bases and at J to 4 bases, leaving 18 bases not matched to a gene. The CDR3 region has the DNA TGTGCCAGCAGCCAAGATTTGGGGTACGGCACAGGGGGCGCGAGCACTGAAGCTTTCTTT. It codes for CASSQDLGYGTGGASTEAFF.

The rearrangement joins TRBV4-1 to TRBJ1-5; TRBD1 agrees at 7 bases. Looked up from germline, CDR1 is MGHRA and CDR2 is YSYEKL. This CDR3 region has 16 residues. The ends lost 4 bases at V and 3 bases at J; junction bases unmatched: 9. CDR3 nucleotide sequence: TGCGCCAGCAGCCGAACCGGGACAGCCCTCAATCAGCCCCAGCATTTT. Amino acids: CASSRTGTALNQPQHF.

The table lists this clonotype with many counts. The V and J genes are TRBV20-1 and TRBJ1-4; TRBD1 might be the D (5 bases). From germline, CDR1 is DFQATT and CDR2 SNEGSKA (reference sequence). The CDR3 runs 13 residues. Trimming removed 3 bases at V and 6 bases at J, with 11 bases between. This chain's CDR3 is CSASRVGHEKLFF. CDR3 coding DNA: TGCAGTGCTAGCAGGGTGGGGCATGAAAAACTGTTTTTT.

This clonotype was detected a few times. V is TRBV2 and J is TRBJ2-1, with TRBD2 as a possible D gene (5 bases). Deletions cut 7 bases from V and 6 bases from J, with 16 bases between. CDR1 is SNHLY and CDR2 is FYNNEI in the germline V gene. CDR3 length: 14 residues. As DNA, the CDR3 is TGTGCCAGCACCCCTAGAGTAGCGCTCAATGAGCAGTTCTTC. Residues: CASTPRVALNEQFF.

The rearrangement joins TRBV20-1 to TRBJ2-1; a weak D match, TRBD2 (6 bases). From germline, CDR1 is DFQATT and CDR2 SNEGSKA (reference sequence). CDR3 length equals 16 residues. Deletions cut 0 bases from V and 0 bases from J, with 12 bases between. The CDR3 region is CSARDLASVSYNEQFF. CDR3 bases: TGCAGTGCTAGAGATCTTGCTAGCGTCTCCTACAATGAGCAGTTCTTC.

This clonotype was seen a few times. The rearrangement links TRBV27 to TRBJ2-7; D is unresolved. The germline V and J ends were trimmed by 11 bases and 11 bases, with 10 bases remaining between them. The CDR3 has 8 amino acids. Germline V gene sequence: CDR1 MNHEY, CDR2 SMNVEV (reference sequence). The CDR3, as DNA: TGTGCCCCCTGGGTGGAGTACTTC. Its protein product is CAPWVEYF.

In this sample, this clonotype turned up a few times. V is TRBV20-1 and J is TRBJ2-3; D is possibly TRBD1 (6 bases). The CDR3 is 14 amino acids. The V end lost 2 bases, the J end lost 6 bases, and 15 bases lay between the germline ends. The V gene's germline CDR1 is DFQATT and CDR2 SNEGSKA (reference sequence). The CDR3 region has the DNA TGCAGTGCTAGATTGGCAGGGGCCTGGGATACGCAGTATTTT. It is translated as CSARLAGAWDTQYF.